Given below is one T cell receptor beta chain in context. Its antigen is as yet unknown. The sample is drawn from a study of T cells after yellow fever vaccination. The authors made TCR cDNA by 5'RACE template switching, adding a universal primer site and UMIs. Using its own MiXCR run on the 5' RACE reads, TCRdb lists one record per CDR3 protein. The table has a few hundred thousand distinct CDR3 sequences, about 17% seen once. General observations from the study: Across the CD4 and CD8 compartments, a small share of clonotypes was present in both. Most clones from primary vaccination resurfaced after the booster (around 97% CD4, around 90% CD8). Though weaker, the secondary response peaked faster, on day 5 versus 15.

The sequence was collected from a man between 18 and 29 years old who received the YFV17D yellow fever vaccine. Sequences were derived from PBMCs, sampled 5 to 6 days after the first yellow fever vaccination.

CDR3 residues: CSVLAGTGTQETQYF. The DNA for the CDR3 is TGCAGTGTTCTTGCCGGGACAGGGACCCAAGAGACCCAGTACTTC. The rearrangement joins TRBV20-1 to TRBJ2-5; 9 bases agree with TRBD1. Germline assignment: CDR1 DFQATT and CDR2 SNEGSKA (reference sequence). CDR3 length equals 15 residues. V gave up 7 bases and J gave up 1 base; unmatched junction bases: 10.